This T cell receptor beta chain was sequenced in a study of T cell responses to AZD1222 COVID-19 vaccine. Sequencing used immunoSEQ multiplex PCR; TCRdb keeps in-frame clones, though not all of them. The sample records 130,000 or so clones, 88% being singletons. As concerns this clone: Antigen unknown.

Study results and limitations: Baseline serology detected seropositivity in only six AZD1222 recipients.

The TCR was taken from an adult who received the AZD1222 COVID-19 vaccine. Sequences were derived from peripheral blood, sampled 28 days after the second AZD1222 dose.

CDR3: CASSFSDRQYTGELFF. The CDR3 region has the DNA TGTGCCAGCAGCTTCAGTGACAGACAGTACACCGGGGAGCTGTTTTTT. The rearrangement joins TRBV5-6 to TRBJ2-2, with a possible D match to TRBD1 (5 bases). CDR1 is SGHDT and CDR2 is YYEEEE in the germline V gene. The V gene lost 2 bases and the J gene lost 3 bases, with 14 bases spanning the gap. This CDR3 has 16 residues.